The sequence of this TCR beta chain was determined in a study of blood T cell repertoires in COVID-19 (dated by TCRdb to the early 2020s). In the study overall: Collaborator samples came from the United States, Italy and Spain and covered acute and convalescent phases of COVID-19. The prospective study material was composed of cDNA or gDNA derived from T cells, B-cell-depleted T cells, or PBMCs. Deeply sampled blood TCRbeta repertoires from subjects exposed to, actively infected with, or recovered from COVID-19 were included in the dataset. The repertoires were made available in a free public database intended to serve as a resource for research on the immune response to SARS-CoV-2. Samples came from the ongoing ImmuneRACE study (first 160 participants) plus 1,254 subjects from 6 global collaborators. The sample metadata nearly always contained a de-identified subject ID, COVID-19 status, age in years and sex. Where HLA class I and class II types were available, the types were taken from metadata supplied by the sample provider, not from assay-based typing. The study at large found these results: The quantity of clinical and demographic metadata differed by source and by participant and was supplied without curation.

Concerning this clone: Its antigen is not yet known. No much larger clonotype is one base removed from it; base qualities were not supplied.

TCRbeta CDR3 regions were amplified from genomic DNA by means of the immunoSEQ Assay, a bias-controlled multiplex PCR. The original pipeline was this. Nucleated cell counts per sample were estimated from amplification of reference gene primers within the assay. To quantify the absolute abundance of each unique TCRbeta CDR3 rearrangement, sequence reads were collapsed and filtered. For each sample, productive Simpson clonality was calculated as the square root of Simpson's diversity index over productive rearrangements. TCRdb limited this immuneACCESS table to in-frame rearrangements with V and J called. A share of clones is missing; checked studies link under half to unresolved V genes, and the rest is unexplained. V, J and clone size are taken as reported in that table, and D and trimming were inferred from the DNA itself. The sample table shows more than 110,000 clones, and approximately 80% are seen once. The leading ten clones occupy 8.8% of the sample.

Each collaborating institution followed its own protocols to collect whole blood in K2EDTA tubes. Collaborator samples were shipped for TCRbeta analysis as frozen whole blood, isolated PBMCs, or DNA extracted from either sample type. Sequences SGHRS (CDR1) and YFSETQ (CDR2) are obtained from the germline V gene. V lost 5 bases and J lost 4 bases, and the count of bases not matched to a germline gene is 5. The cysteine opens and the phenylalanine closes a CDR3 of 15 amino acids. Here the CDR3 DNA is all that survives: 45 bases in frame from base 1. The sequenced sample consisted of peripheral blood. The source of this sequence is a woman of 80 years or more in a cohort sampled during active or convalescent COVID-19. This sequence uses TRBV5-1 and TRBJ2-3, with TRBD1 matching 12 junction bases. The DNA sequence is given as TGCGCCAGCAGTCGGGACAGGGGGCGATCAGATACGCAGTATTTT. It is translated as CASSRDRGRSDTQYF. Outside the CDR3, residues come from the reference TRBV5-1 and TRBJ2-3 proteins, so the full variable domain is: KAGVTQTPRYLIKTRGQQVTLSCSPISGHRSVSWYQQTPGQGLQFLFEYFSETQRNKGNFPGRFSGRQFSNSRSEMNVSTLELGDSALYLCASSRDRGRSDTQYFGPGTRLTVL.